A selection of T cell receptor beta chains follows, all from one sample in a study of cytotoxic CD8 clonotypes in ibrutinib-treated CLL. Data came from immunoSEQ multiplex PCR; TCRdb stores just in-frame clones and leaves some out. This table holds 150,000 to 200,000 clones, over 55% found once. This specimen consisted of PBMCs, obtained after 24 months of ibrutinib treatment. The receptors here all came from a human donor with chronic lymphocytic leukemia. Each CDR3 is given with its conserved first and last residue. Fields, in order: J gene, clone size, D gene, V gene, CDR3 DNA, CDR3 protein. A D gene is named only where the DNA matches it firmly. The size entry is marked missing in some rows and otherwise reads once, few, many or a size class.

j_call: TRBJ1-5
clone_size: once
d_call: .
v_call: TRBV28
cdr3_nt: TGTGCCAGCAGTTTCTCGCGGGGGGACGTTTTTCAGCCCCAGCATTTT
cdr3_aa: CASSFSRGDVFQPQHF

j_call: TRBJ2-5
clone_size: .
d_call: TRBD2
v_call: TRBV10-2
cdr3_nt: TGCGCCAGCAGTGAACTAGCGGGAGTTAGATTGGAGACCCAGTACTTC
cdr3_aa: CASSELAGVRLETQYF

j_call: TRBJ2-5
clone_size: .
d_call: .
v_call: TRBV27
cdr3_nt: TGTGCCAGCAGTTCCCAACTAGGACCCGAGACCCAGTACTTC
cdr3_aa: CASSSQLGPETQYF

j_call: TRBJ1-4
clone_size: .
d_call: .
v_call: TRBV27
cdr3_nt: TGTGCCAGCAGGATGGGGGGGTCTTATGAAAAACTGTTTTTT
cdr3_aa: CASRMGGSYEKLFF

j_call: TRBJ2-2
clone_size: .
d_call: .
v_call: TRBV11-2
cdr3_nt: TGTGCCAGCAGCTCACTGAGTAGGGCCACCGGGGAGCTGTTTTTT
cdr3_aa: CASSSLSRATGELFF

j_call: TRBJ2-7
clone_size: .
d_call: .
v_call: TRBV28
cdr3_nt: TGTGCCAGCAGAATTCGAACCAACGGGGTCTACGAGCAGTACTTC
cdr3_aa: CASRIRTNGVYEQYF

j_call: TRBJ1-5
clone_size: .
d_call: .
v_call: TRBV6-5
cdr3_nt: TGTGCCAGCAGTTACGGCGGGGAAGAGGCCCAGCATTTT
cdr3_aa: CASSYGGEEAQHF

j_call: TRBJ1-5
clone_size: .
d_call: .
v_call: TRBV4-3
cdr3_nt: TGCGCCAGCAGCCAAGACGCCCTTACCGGTCAGCCCCAGCATTTT
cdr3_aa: CASSQDALTGQPQHF

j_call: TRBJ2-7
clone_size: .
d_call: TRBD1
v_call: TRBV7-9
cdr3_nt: TGTGCCAGCAGCCTTAGCCAGGGGGCTAATGGCGAGCAGTACTTC
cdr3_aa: CASSLSQGANGEQYF

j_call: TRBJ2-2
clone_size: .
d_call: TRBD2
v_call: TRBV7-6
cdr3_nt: TGTGCCAGCAGGATACGGCGGGGGGACACCGGGGAGCTGTTTTTT
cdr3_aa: CASRIRRGDTGELFF

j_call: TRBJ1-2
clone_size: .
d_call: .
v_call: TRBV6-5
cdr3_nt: TGTGCCAGCAGTTTTGCAGGAGGCTACACCTTC
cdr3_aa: CASSFAGGYTF

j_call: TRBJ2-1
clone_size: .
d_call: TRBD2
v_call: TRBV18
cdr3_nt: TGTGCCAGCTCCCAGAGCGGGATACACTACAATGAGCAGTTCTTC
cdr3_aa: CASSQSGIHYNEQFF

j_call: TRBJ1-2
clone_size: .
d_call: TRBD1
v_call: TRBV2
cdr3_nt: TGTGCCAGCAGTTTACATGGTCCGGGAAAACAGGGGTTTGGCTACACCTTC
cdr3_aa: CASSLHGPGKQGFGYTF

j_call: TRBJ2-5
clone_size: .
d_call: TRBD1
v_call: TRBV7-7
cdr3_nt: TGTGCCAGCAGCCTATGGGACAGAGAACAAGAGACCCAGTACTTC
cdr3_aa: CASSLWDREQETQYF

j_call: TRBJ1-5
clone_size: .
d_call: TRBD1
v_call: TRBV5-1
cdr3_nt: TGCGCCAGCAGCCCTGGGACAGTCATCAATCAGCCCCAGCATTTT
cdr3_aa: CASSPGTVINQPQHF

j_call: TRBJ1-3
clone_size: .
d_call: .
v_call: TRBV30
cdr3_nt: TGTGCCTGGACGAGGACCTCTGGAAACACCATATATTTT
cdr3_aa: CAWTRTSGNTIYF

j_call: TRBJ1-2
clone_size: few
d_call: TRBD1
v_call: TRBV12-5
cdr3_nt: TGTGCTAGTGGTTTGCCCCGGACAGGGGTCGGCTACACCTTC
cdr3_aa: CASGLPRTGVGYTF

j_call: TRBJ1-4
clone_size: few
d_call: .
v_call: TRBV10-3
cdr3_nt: TGTGCCATCAGTGTGAGGGGGGATGAAAAACTGTTTTTT
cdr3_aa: CAISVRGDEKLFF

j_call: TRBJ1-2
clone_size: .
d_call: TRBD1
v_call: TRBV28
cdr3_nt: TGTGCCAGCAATGAACTAGCCGGGACAGGGGTCGGCTACACCTTC
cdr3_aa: CASNELAGTGVGYTF

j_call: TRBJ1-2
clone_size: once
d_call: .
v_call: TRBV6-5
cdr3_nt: TGTGCCAGCAGTCGGGGAGAATCGATTGGCTACACCTTC
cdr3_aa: CASSRGESIGYTF

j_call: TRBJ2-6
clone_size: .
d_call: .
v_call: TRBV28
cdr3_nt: TGTGCCAGCAGTTTATGCCGGCAAAGGGGGACTGGGGCCAACGTCCTGACTTTC
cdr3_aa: CASSLCRQRGTGANVLTF

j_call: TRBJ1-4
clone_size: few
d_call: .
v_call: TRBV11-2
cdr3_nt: TGTGCCAGCAGCCGTACGACAGGAGCAACTAATGAAAAACTGTTTTTT
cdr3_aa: CASSRTTGATNEKLFF

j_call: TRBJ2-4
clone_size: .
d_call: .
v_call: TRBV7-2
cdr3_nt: TGTGCCAGCACCATTGTTGGGGGCCGGGGCGACATTCAGTACTTC
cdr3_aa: CASTIVGGRGDIQYF

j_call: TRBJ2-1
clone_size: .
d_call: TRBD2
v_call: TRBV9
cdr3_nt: TGTGCCAGCAGCGTAGCTTCCCAGACTAGCGGGAGGTATGAGCAGTTCTTC
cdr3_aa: CASSVASQTSGRYEQFF

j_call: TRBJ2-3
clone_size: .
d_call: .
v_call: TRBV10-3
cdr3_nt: TGTGCCATCAGTGATTTGGTAGTTGGAGATACGCAGTATTTT
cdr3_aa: CAISDLVVGDTQYF

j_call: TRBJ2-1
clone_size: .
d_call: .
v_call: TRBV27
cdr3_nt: TGTGCCAGCAGTTTTCGAGGACAGCGAAACAATGAGCAGTTCTTC
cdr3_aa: CASSFRGQRNNEQFF

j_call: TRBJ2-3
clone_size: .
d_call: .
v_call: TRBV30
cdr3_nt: TGTGCCTGGAGTAGGGTCCAGGGAAGCACAGATACGCAGTATTTT
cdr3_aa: CAWSRVQGSTDTQYF

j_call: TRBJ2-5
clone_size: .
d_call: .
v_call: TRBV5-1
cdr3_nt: TGCGCCAGCAGCTTGGAAAGGGGTTTTGGGGGTGGAAGAGAGACCCAGTACTTC
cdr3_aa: CASSLERGFGGGRETQYF

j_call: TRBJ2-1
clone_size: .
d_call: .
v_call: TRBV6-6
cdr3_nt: TGTGCCAGCAAGCGCCTCAATGAGCAGTTCTTC
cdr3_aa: CASKRLNEQFF

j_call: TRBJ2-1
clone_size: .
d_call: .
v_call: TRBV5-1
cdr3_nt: TGCGCCAGCAGCTTGTCCCACAGCTCCTACAATGAGCAGTTCTTC
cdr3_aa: CASSLSHSSYNEQFF

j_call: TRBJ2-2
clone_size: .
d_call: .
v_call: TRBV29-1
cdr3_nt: TGCAGCGCCGGAAGGACCACGAACACCGGGGAGCTGTTTTTT
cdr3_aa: CSAGRTTNTGELFF

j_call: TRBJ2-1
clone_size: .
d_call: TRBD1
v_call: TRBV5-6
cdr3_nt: TGTGCCAGCAGCCCTGGCGGGACAGGGCTTTTCAATGAGCAGTTCTTC
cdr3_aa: CASSPGGTGLFNEQFF

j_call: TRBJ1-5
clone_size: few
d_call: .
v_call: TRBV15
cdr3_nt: TGTGCCACCAGCAGAGAGAGAGTAGGGCGGAGGGACCCTCAGCCCCAGCATTTT
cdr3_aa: CATSRERVGRRDPQPQHF

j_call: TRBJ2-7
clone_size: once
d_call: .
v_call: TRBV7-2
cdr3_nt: TGTGCCAGCAGCTTAGTGGGGGGGGACAACGAGCAGTACTTC
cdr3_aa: CASSLVGGDNEQYF

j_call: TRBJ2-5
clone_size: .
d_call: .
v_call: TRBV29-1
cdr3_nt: TGCAGCGTTGAAGACCACGACGGCCTCGGGACCCAGTACTTC
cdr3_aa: CSVEDHDGLGTQYF

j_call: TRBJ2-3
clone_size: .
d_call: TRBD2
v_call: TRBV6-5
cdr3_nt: TGTGCCAGCAGCAGTCCGGCGGGAGCAACAGATACGCAGTATTTT
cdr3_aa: CASSSPAGATDTQYF

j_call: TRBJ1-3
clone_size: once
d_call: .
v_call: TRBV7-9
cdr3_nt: TGTGCCAGCGGACTCGGAGGAACCTCTGGAAACACCATATATTTT
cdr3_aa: CASGLGGTSGNTIYF

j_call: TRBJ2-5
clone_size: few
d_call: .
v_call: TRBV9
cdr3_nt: TGTGCCAGCAGCGACTTCGGGGCGGGCGGGACCCAGTACTTC
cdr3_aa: CASSDFGAGGTQYF

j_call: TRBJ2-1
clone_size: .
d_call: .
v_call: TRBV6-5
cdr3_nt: TGTGCCAGCAGTACGAGGGGAGGTCAGTTCTTC
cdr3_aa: CASSTRGGQFF

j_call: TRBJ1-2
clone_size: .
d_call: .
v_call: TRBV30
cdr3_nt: TGTGCCTGGAGTACTGGGGGCGGCTACACCTTC
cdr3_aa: CAWSTGGGYTF

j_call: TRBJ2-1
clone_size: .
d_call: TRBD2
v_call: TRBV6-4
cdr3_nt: TGTGCCAGCAGTGACCACAGCGGGAGGGCCTCGGATGAGCAGTTCTTC
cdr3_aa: CASSDHSGRASDEQFF

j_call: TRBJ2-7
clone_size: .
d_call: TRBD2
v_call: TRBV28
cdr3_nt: TGTGCCAGCAGGAGACTAGCGGGAGGACCGCCCTACGAGCAGTACTTC
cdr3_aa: CASRRLAGGPPYEQYF

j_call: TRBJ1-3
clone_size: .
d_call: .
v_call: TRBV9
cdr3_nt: TGTGCCAGCAGCGGGACGGCGGGAAACACCATATATTTT
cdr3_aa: CASSGTAGNTIYF

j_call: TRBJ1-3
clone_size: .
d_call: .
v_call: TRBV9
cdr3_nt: TGTGCCAGCAGCCGATCAGGGAGCTCTGGAAACACCATATATTTT
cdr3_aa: CASSRSGSSGNTIYF

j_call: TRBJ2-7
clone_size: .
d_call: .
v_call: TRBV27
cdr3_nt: TGTGCCAGCAGTTCACGTAGGTACCCCTACGAGCAGTACTTC
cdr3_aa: CASSSRRYPYEQYF

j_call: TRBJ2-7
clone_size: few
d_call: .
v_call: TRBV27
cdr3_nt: TGTGCCAGCAGTTTCGGGACCTCCTACGAGCAGTACTTC
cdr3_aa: CASSFGTSYEQYF

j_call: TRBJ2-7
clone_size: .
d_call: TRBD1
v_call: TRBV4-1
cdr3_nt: TGCGCCAGCAGCCAGGGACAGGGAGGTCTCGAGCAGTACTTC
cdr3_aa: CASSQGQGGLEQYF

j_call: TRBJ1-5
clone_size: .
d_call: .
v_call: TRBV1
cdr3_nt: TGCACCAGCAGCCAAGACTGGGACAGTCTATATCAGCCCCAGCATTTT
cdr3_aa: CTSSQDWDSLYQPQHF

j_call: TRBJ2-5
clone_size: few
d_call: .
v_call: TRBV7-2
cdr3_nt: TGTGCCAGCAGCCCCGAAGGGGGGAGGGGAGAGACCCAGTACTTC
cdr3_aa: CASSPEGGRGETQYF

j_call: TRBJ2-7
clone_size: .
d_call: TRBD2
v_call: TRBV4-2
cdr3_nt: TGTGCCAGCAGCCCGTCGGGACTAGCGGGAGTAAATGAGCAGTACTTC
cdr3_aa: CASSPSGLAGVNEQYF

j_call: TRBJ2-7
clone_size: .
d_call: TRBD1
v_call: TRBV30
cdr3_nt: TGTGCCTGGAGCGTACAGGGGACAAATGTTAGGGGCCAGTACTTC
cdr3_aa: CAWSVQGTNVRGQYF

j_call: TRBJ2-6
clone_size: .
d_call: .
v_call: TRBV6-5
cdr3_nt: TGTGCCAGCAGTTACTCATACTCTGGGGCCAACGTCCTGACTTTC
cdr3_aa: CASSYSYSGANVLTF

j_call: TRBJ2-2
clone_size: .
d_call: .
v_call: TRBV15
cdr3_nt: TGTGCCACCAGCAGAGAAGGGAGCACCGGGGAGCTGTTTTTT
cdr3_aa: CATSREGSTGELFF